The rows below give T cell receptor beta chains drawn from one sample of a study of blood T cell repertoires in COVID-19. TCRdb keeps only in-frame clones here, not all; method: immunoSEQ multiplex PCR. Of roughly 130,000 clones listed, 79% are singletons. The sample taken for sequencing was peripheral blood. These TCRs come from a man between 60 and 75 years old with acute or convalescent COVID-19. Both conserved end residues are part of each CDR3. Fields, in order: J gene, V gene, clone size, D gene, CDR3 DNA, CDR3 protein. D genes are given only for firm matches. Only part of the rows carry a size: once, few, many, or a class if the clone is expanded.

j_call: TRBJ2-2; v_call: TRBV19; clone_size: .; d_call: .; cdr3_nt: TGTGCCAGTAGTTTAAATCCAGGGGCCGACACCGGGGAGCTGTTTTTT; cdr3_aa: CASSLNPGADTGELFF
j_call: TRBJ2-7; v_call: TRBV5-5; clone_size: .; d_call: TRBD1; cdr3_nt: TGTGCCAGCAGCTGGGGACAGGGCGGTGAGCAGTACTTC; cdr3_aa: CASSWGQGGEQYF
j_call: TRBJ1-1; v_call: TRBV2; clone_size: .; d_call: TRBD1; cdr3_nt: TGTGCCAGCAGCCCGGACAGGGAGGGAGCTTTCTTT; cdr3_aa: CASSPDREGAFF
j_call: TRBJ1-1; v_call: TRBV28; clone_size: few; d_call: TRBD1; cdr3_nt: TGTGCCAGCAGGACGCCCCTGGGACAGGGTGGGAGTGAAGCTTTCTTT; cdr3_aa: CASRTPLGQGGSEAFF
j_call: TRBJ2-7; v_call: TRBV2; clone_size: .; d_call: TRBD1; cdr3_nt: TGTGCCAGCAGTTGGACAGGGGGTGGCGAGCAGTACTTC; cdr3_aa: CASSWTGGGEQYF
j_call: TRBJ2-2; v_call: TRBV11-2; clone_size: .; d_call: .; cdr3_nt: TGTGCCAGCAGCTTAGGAGGGTTCGGGGAGCTGTTTTTT; cdr3_aa: CASSLGGFGELFF
j_call: TRBJ1-5; v_call: TRBV6-6; clone_size: .; d_call: TRBD1; cdr3_nt: TGTGCCAGCAGTTTTAGTCCAGGGGGAGGCAATCAGCCCCAGCATTTT; cdr3_aa: CASSFSPGGGNQPQHF
j_call: TRBJ2-3; v_call: TRBV7-2; clone_size: .; d_call: .; cdr3_nt: TGTGCCAGCAGCTCGCCTAGGGAGGTTACGCGTTATTTT; cdr3_aa: CASSSPREVTRYF
j_call: TRBJ1-1; v_call: TRBV18; clone_size: .; d_call: .; cdr3_nt: TGTGCCAGCTCGCCCAACAGGGACACTGAAGCTTTCTTT; cdr3_aa: CASSPNRDTEAFF
j_call: TRBJ1-4; v_call: TRBV3-1/TRBV3-2; clone_size: .; d_call: TRBD1; cdr3_nt: TGTGCCAGCAGCCAGTTGACAGGGGAAAAACTGTTTTTT; cdr3_aa: CASSQLTGEKLFF
j_call: TRBJ2-7; v_call: TRBV7-9; clone_size: .; d_call: TRBD1; cdr3_nt: TGTGCCAGCAGCTTTCTTCTGGACAGGGGGAGAAGCGAGCAGTACTTC; cdr3_aa: CASSFLLDRGRSEQYF
j_call: TRBJ1-1; v_call: TRBV19; clone_size: .; d_call: TRBD1; cdr3_nt: TGTGCCGCCCGACAGGGGGAGCTCGGCACTGAAGCTTTCTTT; cdr3_aa: CAARQGELGTEAFF
j_call: TRBJ2-7; v_call: TRBV27; clone_size: .; d_call: .; cdr3_nt: TGTGCCAGCAGCGGGGTCGGAACCGAGCAGTACTTC; cdr3_aa: CASSGVGTEQYF
j_call: TRBJ2-5; v_call: TRBV11-2; clone_size: once; d_call: .; cdr3_nt: TGTGCCAGCAGCTTAATCCGGGGGACCCAAGAGACCCAGTACTTC; cdr3_aa: CASSLIRGTQETQYF
j_call: TRBJ2-3; v_call: TRBV7-3; clone_size: few; d_call: TRBD1; cdr3_nt: TGTGCCAGCAGCTCAGGGACAGGGGGTACGCAGTATTTT; cdr3_aa: CASSSGTGGTQYF
j_call: TRBJ1-2; v_call: TRBV6-5; clone_size: few; d_call: .; cdr3_nt: TGTGCCAGCAGTTACCCTGACTCGAAGGGCTACACCTTC; cdr3_aa: CASSYPDSKGYTF
j_call: TRBJ2-7; v_call: TRBV6-6; clone_size: .; d_call: TRBD2; cdr3_nt: TGTGCCAGCCAAGGAGCGGGAGGCGAGCAGTACTTC; cdr3_aa: CASQGAGGEQYF